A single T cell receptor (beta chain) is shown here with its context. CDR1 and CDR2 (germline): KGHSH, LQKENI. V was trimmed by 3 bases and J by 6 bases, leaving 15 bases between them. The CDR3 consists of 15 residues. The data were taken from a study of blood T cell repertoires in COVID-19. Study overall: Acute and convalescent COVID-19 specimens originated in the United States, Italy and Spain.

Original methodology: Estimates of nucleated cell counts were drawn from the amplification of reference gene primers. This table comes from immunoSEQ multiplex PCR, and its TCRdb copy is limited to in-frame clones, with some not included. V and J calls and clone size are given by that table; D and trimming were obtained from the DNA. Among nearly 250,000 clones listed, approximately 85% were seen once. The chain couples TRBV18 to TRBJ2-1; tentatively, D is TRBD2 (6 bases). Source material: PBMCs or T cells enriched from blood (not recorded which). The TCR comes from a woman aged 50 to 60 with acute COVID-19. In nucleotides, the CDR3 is TGTGCCAGCTCACCTTTTGGAGGGTTCGGCAATGAGCAGTTCTTC. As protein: CASSPFGGFGNEQFF.